Shown below are 10 T cell receptor beta chains from a single sample sequenced in a study of T-cell reconstitution after alpha-beta-depleted transplantation in children. Preparation of the TCRbeta library was carried out with unique molecular identifiers. TCRdb used MiXCR to reprocess the PCR reads, holding one entry per CDR3 protein. Here the sample spans 900,000 or so distinct CDR3 sequences, roughly 15% being singletons. The material was PBMCs, mostly from graft donor cells, obtained 360 days after TCRalphabeta/CD19-depleted stem cell transplant. These receptors all stem from a male patient between 10 and 17 years old who had a stem cell transplant for acute lymphoblastic leukemia, so the T cells may come from the graft donor.

This clonotype was detected ten times or more. The chain combines TRBV12-3 or TRBV12-4 with TRBJ2-1; D is unresolved. With 7 bases removed from V and 6 bases from J, the gap between germline ends came to 10 bases. The CDR3 totals 12 residues. Here the CDR3 reads CASTIFGNEQFF. The CDR3 nucleotides are TGTGCCAGCACCATATTTGGCAATGAGCAGTTCTTC.

This clonotype occurred a few times. The rearrangement joins TRBV5-1 to TRBJ2-3; D gene ambiguous. With 3 bases removed from V and 6 bases from J, the gap between germline ends came to 14 bases. Germline CDR1 is SGHRS and CDR2 is YFSETQ. This CDR3 contains 14 residues. This chain's CDR3 is CASSSDPLGDTQYF. The CDR3 DNA is TGCGCCAGCAGCTCGGACCCTCTAGGCGATACGCAGTATTTT. Supplemented by reference TRBV5-1 and TRBJ2-3, the full variable domain reads KAGVTQTPRYLIKTRGQQVTLSCSPISGHRSVSWYQQTPGQGLQFLFEYFSETQRNKGNFPGRFSGRQFSNSRSEMNVSTLELGDSALYLCASSSDPLGDTQYFGPGTRLTVL.

V and J are TRBV5-5 and TRBJ1-2, with D perhaps TRBD1 (5 bases). The CDR3 spans 15 residues. V lost 3 bases, J lost 1 base, and 13 bases lay in between. The germline gives CDR1 SGHKS, CDR2 YYEKEE (reference sequence). CDR3 sequence (DNA): TGTGCCAGCAGCTCCCAGGGTTTAATTAACTATGGCTACACCTTC. Its translation: CASSSQGLINYGYTF.

Only a few counts were recorded for this clonotype. The chain uses TRBV24-1 and TRBJ2-7; tentative D call: TRBD2 (5 bases). Trimming removed 4 bases at V and 5 bases at J, with 17 bases between. Germline CDR1 KGHDR, CDR2 SFDVKD. This CDR3 has 15 amino acids. CDR3 bases: TGTGCCACCAGTGACCCTAGCACTAGGGTCGACGAGCAGTACTTC. Protein: CATSDPSTRVDEQYF.

Only a few counts were recorded for this clonotype. This sequence joins TRBV4-1 and TRBJ1-2; 9 bases line up with TRBD1. CDR1 is MGHRA, CDR2 YSYEKL, per germline. Trimming removed 3 bases from V and 7 bases from J; junction bases left unmatched: 15. The CDR3 contains 17 residues. CDR3 sequence reads: CASSHVGGQGIMSGYTF. In DNA, the CDR3 is TGCGCCAGCAGCCATGTCGGGGGACAGGGAATAATGAGTGGCTACACCTTC.

This clonotype was detected only a few times. The chain joins TRBV5-5 to TRBJ2-5; 14 bases fit TRBD2. CDR1 and CDR2 (germline): SGHKS, YYEKEE (reference sequence). The trim removed 1 base at V and 5 bases at J, leaving 1 base unmatched. The CDR3 loop spans 15 amino acids. CDR3: CASSLRTSGGETQYF. In DNA, the CDR3 is TGTGCCAGCAGCTTGAGGACTAGCGGGGGGGAGACCCAGTACTTC.

This clonotype was found many times. The chain carries TRBV12-3 or TRBV12-4 and TRBJ2-5; D uncertain. The CDR3 spans 11 residues. V was trimmed by 2 bases and J by 5 bases, leaving 3 bases between them. CDR3 in amino acids: CASSLIETQYF. For the CDR3, the DNA is TGTGCCAGCAGTTTAATCGAGACCCAGTACTTC.

The rearrangement joins TRBV20-1 to TRBJ2-7, with TRBD2 matching 8 bases. The CDR3 length is 12 residues. V lost 6 bases and J lost 2; bases outside the gene matches: 3. Germline values: CDR1 DFQATT, CDR2 SNEGSKA (reference sequence). CDR3 protein: CSAWGLAYEQYF. CDR3 sequence (DNA): TGCAGTGCCTGGGGACTAGCCTACGAGCAGTACTTC.

The chain is built from TRBV3-1 and TRBJ1-2; no clear D gene. Germline V gene sequence: CDR1 LGHDT, CDR2 YNNKEL (reference sequence). CDR3 length: 15 residues. The V and J ends lost 1 base and 0 bases respectively, with 9 bases between them. The CDR3 coding sequence is TGTGCCAGCAGCCAAGTCGACGGAGCTAACTATGGCTACACCTTC. This codes for CASSQVDGANYGYTF. The full variable domain, completed using reference TRBV3-1 and TRBJ1-2, is DTAVSQTPKYLVTQMGNDKSIKCEQNLGHDTMYWYKQDSKKFLKIMFSYNNKELIINETVPNRFSPKSPDKAHLNLHINSLELGDSAVYFCASSQVDGANYGYTFGSGTRLTVV.

The V call is TRBV12-3 or TRBV12-4, the J call TRBJ1-2; D is ambiguous. CDR3 length: 12 amino acids. The V gene lost 5 bases and the J gene lost 4 bases, with 8 bases spanning the gap. This CDR3 reads CASSQMGYGYTF. CDR3 in DNA: TGTGCCAGCAGTCAGATGGGCTATGGCTACACCTTC.